Below are 21 T cell receptor beta chains sequenced from a single sample in a study of cytomegalovirus exposure and HLA in healthy donors. With 60 Vbeta and 13 Jbeta primers, the PCR was carried out. The method was immunoSEQ multiplex PCR; TCRdb's version includes in-frame clones alone and lacks a portion of them. This table has 55,000 to 80,000 clones, 75% appearing once. Specimen: PBMCs. These receptors all stem from a woman aged 40 to 50 in good health and CMV-seropositive.

The gene calls are TRBV7-9 and TRBJ2-7, with D possibly TRBD1 on 5 matching bases. Between the trimmed V and J ends, which lost 4 bases and 1 base, there was a span of 8 bases. The CDR3 runs 13 residues. Germline assignment: CDR1 SEHNR and CDR2 FQNEAQ (reference sequence). CDR3 sequence (DNA): TGTGCCAGCAGCTCGACAGATTCCTACGAGCAGTACTTC. Its translation is CASSSTDSYEQYF.

CDR3 sequence reads: CASRTGGSGNTIYF. CDR3 DNA sequence: TGTGCCAGTAGGACAGGGGGGAGTGGAAACACCATATATTTT. V gene TRBV19 combines with J gene TRBJ1-3, with 9 positions matching TRBD1. The J segment lost 3 bases and the V segment lost 6 bases, leaving 3 bases of the junction unmatched. Per the germline V gene, CDR1 is LNHDA and CDR2 is SQIVND (reference sequence). CDR3 length: 14 amino acids.

This chain connects TRBV15 to TRBJ1-4, with TRBD1 matching 8 bases. The V and J ends lost 3 bases and 11 bases, in that order; junction bases with no gene match: 5. The CDR3 has 13 amino acids. Germline CDR1 reads LNHNV; CDR2 reads YYDKDF (reference sequence). As DNA, the CDR3 is TGTGCCACCAGCAGTTCCGACAGGGGCAAACTGTTTTTT. Translated, it gives CATSSSDRGKLFF. The full variable domain, completed using reference TRBV15 and TRBJ1-4, is DAMVIQNPRYQVTQFGKPVTLSCSQTLNHNVMYWYQQKSSQAPKLLFHYYDKDFNNEADTPDNFQSRRPNTSFCFLDIRSPGLGDTAMYLCATSSSDRGKLFFGSGTQLSVL.

The chain carries TRBV5-6 and TRBJ2-1; D is ambiguous. Looked up from germline, CDR1 is SGHDT and CDR2 is YYEEEE. V was pared by 4 bases and J by 5 bases, with 10 bases between. CDR3 length: 13 residues. The CDR3 loop reads CASSLISDNEQFF. The CDR3 nucleotides are TGTGCCAGCAGCCTTATTTCTGACAATGAGCAGTTCTTC.

The chain combines TRBV11-2 with TRBJ2-7; no definite D call. CDR1 SGHAT and CDR2 FQNNGV come from the germline V gene. V lost 8 bases and J lost 4, with 21 bases in between. This CDR3 spans 15 amino acids. The CDR3 nucleotides read TGTGCCAGCCGCCCGATGCATCTTTCCGGGTACGAGCAGTACTTC. It encodes CASRPMHLSGYEQYF.

This clone was detected only a few times. The chain carries TRBV27 and TRBJ2-4, with 9 bases aligning to TRBD2. CDR1 MNHEY and CDR2 SMNVEV come from the germline V gene (reference sequence). The CDR3 has 16 amino acids. The V gene end was trimmed by 4 bases and the J gene end by 9 bases; junction bases not matched to a gene: 13. The CDR3 loop is CASSSPLGAGGGIQYF. The DNA of the CDR3 is TGTGCCAGCAGTTCCCCCCTTGGGGCGGGGGGGGGCATTCAGTACTTC.

A single count supports this clone. This sequence joins TRBV9 and TRBJ1-1, with D possibly being TRBD1 (5 bases). The CDR3 sequence is 16 residues long. Trimming stripped 3 bases from V and 1 base from J, with 16 bases between. From germline, CDR1 is SGDLS and CDR2 YYNGEE. CDR3 amino acids: CASSAARGERNTEAFF. The DNA for the CDR3 is TGTGCCAGCAGCGCTGCCCGGGGGGAGAGGAACACTGAAGCTTTCTTT.

CDR3 loop: CASIQLDTNTGELFF. Written as DNA, the CDR3 is TGTGCCAGCATCCAACTGGACACTAACACCGGGGAGCTGTTTTTT. The chain links TRBV11-2 to TRBJ2-2; D perhaps matches TRBD1 (5 bases). Between the trimmed V and J ends, which lost 7 bases and 2 bases, there was a span of 14 bases. The length of the CDR3 is 15 residues. Germline V gives CDR1 SGHAT, CDR2 FQNNGV.

The V and J genes are TRBV27 and TRBJ1-3; D is perhaps TRBD1 (6 bases). The V end was cut by 6 bases, the J end by 0 bases, with 15 bases between. Per the germline V gene, CDR1 is MNHEY and CDR2 is SMNVEV (reference sequence). The CDR3 spans 16 residues. The CDR3 region is CASRTFRGNSGNTIYF. The CDR3 coding sequence is TGTGCCAGCAGGACTTTCAGGGGAAACTCTGGAAACACCATATATTTT.

This chain joins TRBV13 and TRBJ2-7, with 12 bases matching TRBD1. Germline V lookup: CDR1 PRHDT, CDR2 FYEKMQ (reference sequence). V shed 3 bases, J shed 4 bases, and the junction held 4 bases outside the gene matches. This CDR3 has 15 residues. The CDR3 DNA follows: TGTGCCAGCAGCTTGTCGGGACAGGGGGCTTACGAGCAGTACTTC. Translating gives CASSLSGQGAYEQYF.

The chain is built from TRBV2 and TRBJ1-2; unclear D gene. The V gene lost 7 bases and the J gene lost 3 bases, with 6 bases spanning the gap. This CDR3 comprises 11 residues. Germline CDR1 reads SNHLY; CDR2 reads FYNNEI. The CDR3 sequence is CASTKDYGYTF. Written as DNA, the CDR3 is TGTGCCAGCACTAAAGACTATGGCTACACCTTC. The entire variable domain, with the rest obtained from reference TRBV2 and TRBJ1-2, is as follows: EPEVTQTPSHQVTQMGQEVILRCVPISNHLYFYWYRQILGQKVEFLVSFYNNEISEKSEIFDDQFSVERPDGSNFTLKIRSTKLEDSAMYFCASTKDYGYTFGSGTRLTVV.

The gene calls are TRBV7-2 and TRBJ2-7; 7 bases map to TRBD2. V shed 5 bases, J shed 2 bases, and the junction held 9 bases outside the gene matches. CDR1 is SGHTA, CDR2 FQGNSA, per germline. The CDR3 is 15 residues long. CDR3 amino acids: CASSPRASGTYEQYF. For the CDR3, the DNA is TGTGCCAGCAGCCCCCGCGCTAGCGGCACCTACGAGCAGTACTTC.

The chain recombines TRBV6-5 with TRBJ2-4; D is perhaps TRBD1 (6 bases). This CDR3 is built from 13 residues. CDR1 and CDR2 (germline): MNHEY, SVGAGI. Between the trimmed V and J ends, which lost 5 bases and 7 bases, there was a span of 12 bases. The CDR3 loop reads CASSRQVINIQYF. In DNA form, the CDR3 reads TGTGCCAGCAGTCGACAGGTTATTAACATTCAGTACTTC.

The chain employs TRBV15 and TRBJ1-2; D ambiguous. CDR1 is LNHNV and CDR2 is YYDKDF in the germline V gene (reference sequence). This CDR3 comprises 15 residues. V was pared by 0 bases and J by 0 bases, with 8 bases between. DNA for the CDR3: TGTGCCACCAGCAGAGAGGTCGTAGCTAACTATGGCTACACCTTC. This sequence encodes CATSREVVANYGYTF.

This clone was observed a single time. V usage is TRBV2 and J usage is TRBJ1-2; D possibly corresponds to TRBD1 (5 bases). The CDR3 runs to 12 residues. CDR1 SNHLY and CDR2 FYNNEI come from the germline V gene. V gave up 3 bases and J gave up 6 bases, with 8 bases separating them. The CDR3 region has the DNA TGTGCCAGCAGTGATTTCAGGGATGGCTACACCTTC. Protein sequence: CASSDFRDGYTF.

Concerning this clone: A junction boundary mismatches the germline segment, possibly from a read error. This chain connects TRBV5-1 to TRBJ2-6, with a tentative D call TRBD1 (6 bases). The CDR3 consists of 17 residues. Per germline, CDR1 SGHRS and CDR2 YFSETQ. DNA of the CDR3: TGCGCCAGCAGCCCAACCGGGACACCTTCAGGGGCGAACGTCCTGACTTTC. Translating gives CASSPTGTPSGANVLTF.

This clone was picked up a small number of times. The genes are TRBV6-5 and TRBJ1-1; no definite D call. Looked up from germline, CDR1 is MNHEY and CDR2 is SVGAGI. Trimming removed 5 bases from V and 3 bases from J, with 10 bases in between. This CDR3 contains 13 residues. The CDR3 region has the DNA TGTGCCAGCAGTCCCGGGTGGGACACTGAAGCTTTCTTT. It encodes CASSPGWDTEAFF.

The chain couples TRBV6-1 to TRBJ2-5; tentatively, D is TRBD2 (5 bases). The V gene's germline CDR1 is MNHNS and CDR2 SASEGT. The CDR3 extends over 15 amino acids. The germline V and J ends were trimmed by 7 bases and 5 bases, with 20 bases remaining between them. The CDR3 reads CASIVGSRPGETQYF. The CDR3 DNA reads TGTGCCAGCATAGTCGGCAGCCGTCCGGGGGAGACCCAGTACTTC.

This clone was counted between two and nine times. This rearrangement joins TRBV6-1 to TRBJ2-7; 15 positions agree with TRBD2. This CDR3 is built from 15 residues. Germline V gene data show CDR1 as MNHNS and CDR2 as SASEGT. With 1 base clipped from V and 6 bases from J, the junction kept 1 base outside the gene matches. The chain's CDR3 is CASSEGTSGGAEQYF. CDR3 DNA: TGTGCCAGCAGTGAAGGGACTAGCGGGGGGGCCGAGCAGTACTTC.

The chain joins TRBV2 to TRBJ2-3; tentatively, D is TRBD2 (5 bases). There are 15 residues in the CDR3. Germline values: CDR1 SNHLY, CDR2 FYNNEI. Trimming removed 7 bases at V and 0 bases at J, with 14 bases between. CDR3 coding DNA: TGTGCCAGCATTTCGGACTCTGCTAGCACAGATACGCAGTATTTT. Translating gives CASISDSASTDTQYF.

The V call is TRBV2, the J call TRBJ2-4; D is unclear. Between the trimmed V and J ends, which lost 8 bases and 3 bases, there was a span of 8 bases. The germline V gene has CDR1 SNHLY and CDR2 FYNNEI. The CDR3 length is 12 residues. CDR3 coding DNA: TGTGCCAGCGGGCAGATCAAAAACATTCAGTACTTC. Translation: CASGQIKNIQYF.